The 7 T cell receptor beta chains presented below share a single source sample, sequenced in a study of identical twins. One entry per CDR3 protein, called by TCRdb with MiXCR from the 5' RACE reads. Of 550,000 to 800,000 distinct CDR3 sequences listed, 7.1% are singletons. The sample was also reused in another study, on yellow fever vaccine responses in identical twins.

The specimen sequenced was PBMCs. Receptors originate from a woman between 18 and 29 years old in good health.

This chain uses TRBV7-9 with TRBJ2-2; D is unresolved. CDR1 is SEHNR and CDR2 is FQNEAQ in the germline V gene (reference sequence). The CDR3 is made up of 15 amino acids. The ends were cut back, 7 bases at V and 1 base at J, with 13 bases in the middle. The CDR3 region has the DNA TGTGCCAGCACCGTAAATGTACAGAACACCGGGGAGCTGTTTTTT. Its protein is CASTVNVQNTGELFF.

The rearrangement links TRBV2 to TRBJ2-3; possibly TRBD2 for D (6 bases). V lost 4 bases to trimming and J lost 1 base, with 12 bases between them. The CDR3 is made up of 15 amino acids. Germline CDR1 SNHLY, CDR2 FYNNEI. The CDR3 coding sequence is TGTGCCAGCAGTGGGGGACTTCCCGGCACAGATACGCAGTATTTT. Amino acid sequence: CASSGGLPGTDTQYF.

This clonotype was seen a few times. V is TRBV20-1 and J is TRBJ2-3; D possibly corresponds to TRBD1 (6 bases). Trimming shortened V by 4 bases and J by 5 bases, and 16 bases separated the two germline ends. This CDR3 spans 14 amino acids. Germline-derived CDR1 and CDR2 are DFQATT and SNEGSKA (reference sequence). The CDR3 sequence: CSATRTAVGDTQYF. The CDR3 DNA follows: TGCAGTGCTACCAGGACAGCAGTAGGAGATACGCAGTATTTT.

CDR3 DNA: TGCAGCGTTGGCCCTGGTAGGGGGGCAGGGGAGACCCAGTACTTC. This sequence encodes CSVGPGRGAGETQYF. The V and J genes are TRBV29-1 and TRBJ2-5; D tentatively fits TRBD1 or TRBD2 (6 bases each). The V end was cut by 4 bases, the J end by 5 bases, with 20 bases between. Germline assignment: CDR1 SQVTM and CDR2 ANQGSEA. This CDR3 spans 15 amino acids.

The table lists this clonotype with many counts. V is TRBV29-1 and J is TRBJ1-1, with D unclear. The CDR3 runs to 15 residues. Germline V gives CDR1 SQVTM, CDR2 ANQGSEA. Trimming cost V 1 base and J 1 base, with 13 bases left between them. CDR3 residues: CSVEVWVRQNTEAFF. The CDR3 DNA reads TGCAGCGTTGAAGTGTGGGTCAGACAGAACACTGAAGCTTTCTTT.

This clonotype has just a few counts. The chain combines TRBV20-1 with TRBJ2-1; D may be TRBD2 (6 bases). Per germline, CDR1 DFQATT and CDR2 SNEGSKA (reference sequence). This CDR3 comprises 14 residues. V dropped 5 bases and J dropped 3 bases, with 14 bases sitting between them. The CDR3 loop reads CSAVTGTLYNEQFF. In DNA form, the CDR3 reads TGCAGTGCTGTGACCGGGACTCTCTACAATGAGCAGTTCTTC.

The sample holds many counts of this clonotype. V and J are TRBV5-1 and TRBJ1-2; TRBD1 agrees at 8 bases. This CDR3 has 15 amino acids. V shed 2 bases, J shed 3 bases, and the junction held 6 bases outside the gene matches. Germline V lookup: CDR1 SGHRS, CDR2 YFSETQ. The chain's CDR3 is CASSLLTGADYGYTF. The CDR3 DNA reads as TGCGCCAGCAGCTTACTGACAGGGGCGGACTATGGCTACACCTTC.